A selection of T cell receptor beta chains follows, all from one sample in a study of cytomegalovirus exposure and HLA in healthy donors. Data came from immunoSEQ multiplex PCR; TCRdb stores just in-frame clones and leaves some out. The sample has about 140,000 clones, about 80% seen once; the top ten hold approximately 9.7%. Material: PBMCs. These receptors originate from a woman in her sixties in good health and CMV-seropositive. CDR3s include the opening cysteine and the closing phenylalanine or tryptophan. D genes are given only for firm matches. Clone size is given for some rows only: seen once, a few or many times, or a class if the clone is expanded.

J | size | V | D | CDR3 | DNA
TRBJ2-1 | once | TRBV6-5 | TRBD1 | CASSYSSTGSNEQFF | TGTGCCAGCAGTTACTCGTCGACAGGGAGCAATGAGCAGTTCTTC
TRBJ2-7 | - | TRBV7-2 | TRBD1 | CASSYRDSGEQYF | TGTGCCAGCAGCTACCGGGACAGCGGCGAGCAGTACTTC
TRBJ1-6 | - | TRBV30 | TRBD1 | CAWSLGQVPLHLHF | TGTGCCTGGAGTCTCGGACAGGTACCGCTCCATCTCCACTTT
TRBJ2-2 | - | TRBV27 | - | CASSFLTGELFF | TGTGCCAGCAGTTTCCTCACCGGGGAGCTGTTTTTT
TRBJ1-2 | few | TRBV9 | - | CASSPVVGSYGYTF | TGTGCCAGCAGCCCTGTCGTGGGCAGCTATGGCTACACCTTC
TRBJ2-1 | - | TRBV5-6 | TRBD2 | CASSSPLAGREQFF | TGTGCCAGCAGCTCCCCACTAGCGGGAAGAGAGCAGTTCTTC
TRBJ2-7 | - | TRBV5-4 | TRBD1 | CASSSDPGQANEQYF | TGTGCCAGCAGCTCGGATCCGGGACAGGCCAACGAGCAGTACTTC
TRBJ2-7 | - | TRBV5-1 | - | CASSLGLSSYEQYF | TGCGCCAGCAGCCTCGGACTGAGCTCCTACGAGCAGTACTTC
TRBJ2-2 | - | TRBV6-5 | - | CASSYTEYTGELFF | TGTGCCAGCAGTTATACAGAATACACCGGGGAGCTGTTTTTT
TRBJ2-3 | - | TRBV27 | TRBD2 | CASSFPSGRDTQYF | TGTGCCAGCAGTTTCCCTAGCGGGCGAGATACGCAGTATTTT